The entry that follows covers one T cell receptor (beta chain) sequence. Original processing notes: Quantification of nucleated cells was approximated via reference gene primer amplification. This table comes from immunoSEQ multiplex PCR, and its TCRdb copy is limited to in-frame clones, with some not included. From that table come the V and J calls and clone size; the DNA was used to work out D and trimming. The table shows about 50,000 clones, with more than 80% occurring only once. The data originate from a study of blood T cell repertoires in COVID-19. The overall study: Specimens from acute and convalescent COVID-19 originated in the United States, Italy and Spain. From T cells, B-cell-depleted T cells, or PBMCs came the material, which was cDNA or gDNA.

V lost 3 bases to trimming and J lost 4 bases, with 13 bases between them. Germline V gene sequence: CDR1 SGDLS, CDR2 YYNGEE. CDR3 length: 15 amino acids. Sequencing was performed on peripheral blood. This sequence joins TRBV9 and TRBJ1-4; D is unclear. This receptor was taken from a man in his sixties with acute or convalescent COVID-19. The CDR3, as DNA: TGTGCCAGCAGCGGCCAGTGGGCTGGTAATGAAAAACTGTTTTTT. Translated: CASSGQWAGNEKLFF.